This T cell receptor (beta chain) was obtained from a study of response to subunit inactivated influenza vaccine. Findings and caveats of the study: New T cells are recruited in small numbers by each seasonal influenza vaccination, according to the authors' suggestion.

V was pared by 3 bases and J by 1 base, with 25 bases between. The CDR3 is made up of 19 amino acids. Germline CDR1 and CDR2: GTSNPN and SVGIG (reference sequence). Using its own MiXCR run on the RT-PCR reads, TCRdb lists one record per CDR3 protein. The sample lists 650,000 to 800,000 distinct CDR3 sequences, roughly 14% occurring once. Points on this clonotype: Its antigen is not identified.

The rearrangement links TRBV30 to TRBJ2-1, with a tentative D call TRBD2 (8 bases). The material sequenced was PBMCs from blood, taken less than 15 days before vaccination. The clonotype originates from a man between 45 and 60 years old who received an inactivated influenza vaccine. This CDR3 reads CAWRGGGSGDGYSYNEQFF. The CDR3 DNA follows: TGTGCCTGGAGAGGGGGCGGTAGCGGGGACGGGTATTCCTACAATGAGCAGTTCTTC.